Listed below are T cell receptor beta chains from one sample, sequenced in a study of blood T cell repertoires in COVID-19. Clones were sequenced by immunoSEQ multiplex PCR, and TCRdb holds only the in-frame ones, with some missing. The sample records about 260,000 clones, 70% to 85% being singletons. The material sequenced was peripheral blood. These receptors came from a woman older than 75 with acute or convalescent COVID-19. The CDR3 runs from the conserved cysteine through the conserved F or W. A D gene is named only where the DNA matches it firmly. Expanded clones are given a class, and other clones once, few, many or no size at all.

.,TRBV6-5,TRBJ1-1,13,.,CASYYGRETEAFF,TGTGCCAGTTACTACGGTCGGGAAACTGAAGCTTTCTTT
.,TRBV7-9,TRBJ1-2,14,TRBD1,CAAPKPRGNYGYTF,TGTGCCGCCCCAAAACCCAGGGGGAACTATGGCTACACCTTC
.,TRBV28,TRBJ2-7,15,.,CASSLFPRASYEQYF,TGTGCCAGCAGTTTATTTCCCAGGGCATCCTACGAGCAGTACTTC
few,TRBV6-1,TRBJ1-2,14,.,CASSEYRTVSGYTF,TGTGCCAGCAGTGAATATCGGACAGTGAGTGGCTACACCTTC
.,TRBV18,TRBJ2-2,15,.,CASLWGIIPTGELFF,TGTGCCAGCTTATGGGGCATCATACCCACCGGGGAGCTGTTTTTT
few,TRBV30,TRBJ1-2,15,TRBD1,CAWSVQGQGASGYTF,TGTGCCTGGAGTGTACAAGGACAGGGAGCGTCTGGCTACACCTTC
.,TRBV7-2,TRBJ2-3,16,.,CASSSRVTGPTDTQYF,TGTGCCAGCAGCTCGAGGGTTACTGGACCCACAGATACGCAGTATTTT
.,TRBV6-1,TRBJ1-2,15,.,CASSEAYQKTYGYTF,TGTGCCAGCAGTGAAGCGTATCAGAAAACCTATGGCTACACCTTC
.,TRBV7-8,TRBJ1-1,14,.,CASSLERSDTEAFF,TGTGCCAGCAGCTTAGAGCGATCGGACACTGAAGCTTTCTTT
.,TRBV3-1/TRBV3-2,TRBJ2-2,17,TRBD2,CASSHGGGRINAGELFF,TGTGCCAGCAGCCACGGGGGGGGCCGGATTAACGCCGGGGAGCTGTTTTTT
.,TRBV5-1,TRBJ1-1,13,.,CASSRAGGTEAFF,TGCGCCAGCAGCCGAGCCGGGGGCACTGAAGCTTTCTTT
.,TRBV27,TRBJ1-4,15,.,CASSRQSATNEKLFF,TGTGCCAGCAGTCGACAGTCTGCAACTAATGAAAAACTGTTTTTT
.,TRBV4-2,TRBJ2-3,18,TRBD2,CASSQDLVSGEGTDTQYF,TGTGCCAGCAGCCAAGATCTAGTTAGCGGGGAAGGCACAGATACGCAGTATTTT
.,TRBV28,TRBJ1-2,15,.,CASSFSGSAAIGYTF,TGTGCCAGCAGTTTTTCGGGGTCAGCAGCTATCGGCTACACCTTC
.,TRBV6-5,TRBJ1-5,15,TRBD1,CASSYTGARNQPQHF,TGTGCCAGCAGTTACACAGGGGCGCGCAATCAGCCCCAGCATTTT
.,TRBV20-1,TRBJ2-1,14,TRBD1,CSASAGTVYNEQFF,TGCAGTGCTAGTGCCGGGACAGTTTACAATGAGCAGTTCTTC
.,TRBV7-9,TRBJ1-1,13,TRBD1,CASSLGPDRAAFF,TGTGCCAGCAGCTTAGGTCCGGACAGGGCCGCTTTCTTT
.,TRBV2,TRBJ1-5,16,TRBD1,CASGRRTGVLNQPQHF,TGTGCCAGCGGACGACGGACAGGGGTTCTCAATCAGCCCCAGCATTTT
.,TRBV27,TRBJ1-2,16,.,CASSPDGPRLYYGYTF,TGTGCCAGCAGTCCCGACGGCCCTAGACTCTACTATGGCTACACCTTC
.,TRBV4-2,TRBJ2-7,15,.,CASSQDRSNSYEQYF,TGTGCCAGCAGCCAAGATAGGAGCAACTCCTACGAGCAGTACTTC
.,TRBV6-6,TRBJ2-7,14,TRBD1,CASKPGQGVYEQYF,TGTGCCAGCAAACCGGGACAGGGGGTGTACGAGCAGTACTTC
.,TRBV28,TRBJ2-7,12,.,CASSSQVGEQYF,TGTGCCAGCAGTTCACAGGTGGGCGAGCAGTACTTC
few,TRBV28,TRBJ1-4,14,TRBD1,CASSFNRGYEKLFF,TGTGCCAGCAGTTTTAACAGGGGGTATGAAAAACTGTTTTTT
.,TRBV7-9,TRBJ2-4,16,.,CASSLGGIQAKNIQYF,TGTGCCAGCAGCTTAGGAGGCATTCAGGCCAAAAACATTCAGTACTTC
.,TRBV2,TRBJ1-6,13,.,CASTRWENSPLHF,TGTGCCAGTACCCGTTGGGAGAATTCACCCCTCCACTTT
.,TRBV6-5,TRBJ2-7,15,.,CASSYSFGETYEQYF,TGTGCCAGCAGTTACTCTTTCGGGGAGACCTACGAGCAGTACTTC
.,TRBV5-5,TRBJ1-1,16,.,CASSLGEGTLGTEAFF,TGTGCCAGCAGCTTGGGGGAGGGGACCCTGGGCACTGAAGCTTTCTTT
.,TRBV3-1/TRBV3-2,TRBJ2-3,13,.,CASSRLSTDTQYF,TGTGCCAGCAGCCGACTAAGTACAGATACGCAGTATTTT
.,TRBV2,TRBJ2-2,13,TRBD1,CASGSGGVGELFF,TGTGCCAGCGGGTCAGGGGGCGTAGGGGAGCTGTTTTTT
.,TRBV5-4,TRBJ1-1,14,.,CASSSPGGSTEAFF,TGTGCCAGCAGCTCCCCCGGGGGGAGCACTGAAGCTTTCTTT
once,TRBV2,TRBJ2-5,16,.,CASSELELLRRETQYF,TGTGCCAGCAGTGAATTGGAACTCCTAAGGCGGGAGACCCAGTACTTC
once,TRBV28,TRBJ1-4,15,.,CASSLSGGRGEKLFF,TGTGCCAGCAGTTTATCCGGAGGGAGGGGGGAAAAACTGTTTTTT
.,TRBV6-5,TRBJ1-2,14,TRBD1,CATRGQGAYYGYTF,TGTGCCACCCGGGGGCAGGGGGCCTACTATGGCTACACCTTC
.,TRBV2,TRBJ2-5,15,TRBD1,CASREDLDREETQYF,TGTGCCAGCAGAGAGGACCTGGACAGGGAAGAGACCCAGTACTTC
.,TRBV7-9,TRBJ1-2,13,TRBD1,CASSLRDRLGYTF,TGTGCCAGCAGCTTGAGGGACAGATTGGGCTACACCTTC
.,TRBV18,TRBJ1-1,11,.,CASSLTSEAFF,TGTGCCAGCTCACTGACTAGTGAAGCTTTCTTT
once,TRBV2,TRBJ1-1,14,.,CASSEARGSFEAFF,TGTGCCAGCAGTGAAGCAAGAGGTAGTTTTGAAGCTTTCTTT
.,TRBV5-4,TRBJ1-1,14,.,CASSLTTANTEAFF,TGTGCCAGCAGCCTTACGACAGCGAACACTGAAGCTTTCTTT
.,TRBV5-1,TRBJ2-3,16,TRBD1,CASRLPGQGQADTQYF,TGCGCCAGCAGATTACCGGGACAGGGTCAAGCAGATACGCAGTATTTT
.,TRBV4-3,TRBJ1-2,13,TRBD1,CASSHGQGAGYTF,TGCGCCAGCAGCCATGGACAGGGGGCTGGCTACACCTTC
.,TRBV2,TRBJ2-7,12,.,CASNDFAYEQYF,TGTGCCAGCAATGATTTCGCCTACGAGCAGTACTTC
.,TRBV2,TRBJ1-5,16,TRBD1,CASRDTQGPRNQPQHF,TGTGCCAGCAGAGACACACAGGGGCCACGCAATCAGCCCCAGCATTTT
.,TRBV5-1,TRBJ2-2,14,TRBD1,CASTGGRGTGELFF,TGCGCCAGCACAGGGGGCCGGGGAACCGGGGAGCTGTTTTTT
.,TRBV4-3,TRBJ2-6,19,TRBD1,CASSPKSTGGASGANVLTF,TGCGCCAGCAGCCCCAAGAGTACAGGGGGCGCATCTGGGGCCAACGTCCTGACTTTC
.,TRBV6-6,TRBJ1-5,14,TRBD1,CASSLTGGHQPQHF,TGTGCCAGCAGTCTAACAGGGGGCCATCAGCCCCAGCATTTT
.,TRBV18,TRBJ2-5,18,TRBD1,CASSPPFRTGRYQETQYF,TGTGCCAGCTCACCACCATTCCGGACAGGGCGATACCAAGAGACCCAGTACTTC
.,TRBV18,TRBJ2-1,16,.,CASSPLGQAWWNEQFF,TGTGCCAGCTCACCTCTTGGTCAGGCGTGGTGGAATGAGCAGTTCTTC
.,TRBV24-1,TRBJ2-1,17,TRBD1,CATSDTPGTGGPDEQFF,TGTGCCACCAGTGATACCCCCGGGACAGGGGGCCCGGATGAGCAGTTCTTC
.,TRBV21-1,TRBJ1-6,14,.,CATKDRVYNSPLHF,TGTGCCACCAAAGACAGGGTGTATAATTCACCCCTCCACTTT
.,TRBV20-1,TRBJ1-5,15,TRBD1,CSASPAGTDYQPQHF,TGCAGTGCTAGTCCTGCCGGGACAGATTATCAGCCCCAGCATTTT
.,TRBV19,TRBJ1-1,14,.,CASSKFPGNTEAFF,TGTGCCAGTAGCAAATTCCCAGGGAACACTGAAGCTTTCTTT
few,TRBV3-1/TRBV3-2,TRBJ1-6,14,.,CASSQGGDNSPLHF,TGTGCCAGCAGCCAAGGGGGAGATAATTCACCCCTCCACTTT
few,TRBV27,TRBJ1-6,13,TRBD1,CASGWTGRSPLHF,TGTGCCAGCGGTTGGACAGGGAGGTCACCCCTCCACTTT
once,TRBV4-1,TRBJ1-2,16,TRBD1,CASSQGQGPDNYGYTF,TGCGCCAGCAGCCAGGGACAGGGACCCGATAACTATGGCTACACCTTC
.,TRBV28,TRBJ1-3,13,.,CASTFGGGNTIYF,TGTGCCAGCACGTTCGGGGGGGGAAACACCATATATTTT
once,TRBV7-9,TRBJ2-5,17,.,CASSPRVRSGVGETQYF,TGTGCCAGCAGCCCCCGGGTCCGGTCGGGGGTCGGAGAGACCCAGTACTTC